The source of this T cell receptor beta chain is a study of T cells generated in artificial thymic organoids. This CDR3 has 13 residues. Germline values: CDR1 ENHRY, CDR2 SYGVKD. With regard to this clonotype: Its cognate antigen is unknown. A read error may account for a junction end that differs from germline.

Organoids aggregated human HSPCs with DLL1-transduced murine MS5 stromal cells. Residual T cells were removed by FACS sorting CD34+CD3- progenitor cells before seeding the organoids. Reverse primers in the TRAC or TRBC constant regions drove separate semi-nested PCRs for TCRalpha and TCRbeta. TCRdb itself ran the 5' RACE reads through MiXCR, one entry per CDR3 protein. The sample contains under 10,000 distinct CDR3 sequences, roughly a quarter of which appear only once. What was sequenced was naive CD8+ T cells grown in artificial thymic organoids from cord blood stem and progenitor cells. Stated subset: CD3+TCRalphabeta+CD8SP T cells; for blood, CD45RO-CCR7+ naive CD8+ T cells. This receptor was taken from a human donor who gave cord blood stem cells for thymic organoid culture, a cardiac surgery patient who gave postnatal thymus, or a blood donor (not recorded which). This chain links TRBV10-3 with TRBJ1-1; D perhaps matches TRBD1 (5 bases). DNA of the CDR3: TGTGCCATCAGTGACAGGGAGGACACTGAAGCTCTCTTT. It encodes CAISDREDTEALF.